This T cell receptor beta chain originates from a study of blood T cell repertoires in COVID-19. Study-wide context: The samples span acute and convalescent COVID-19 from the United States, Italy and Spain.

The study recruited exposed participants who had met a COVID-19 case within 2 weeks before entry. Original handling: Cell counts per sample came from amplifying reference gene primers. The method was immunoSEQ multiplex PCR; TCRdb's version includes in-frame clones alone and lacks a portion of them. The DNA gave D and trimming, while V, J and clone size come from that table. The table lists 220,000 or so clones, around 89% of them singletons, with around 0.8% in the top ten. Sequenced material: PBMCs or T cells enriched from blood (not recorded which). This receptor was taken from a man between 50 and 59 years old who had been exposed to COVID-19.

The CDR3 is CASSLEPSSYNSPLHF. The DNA for the CDR3 is TGTGCCAGCAGCTTAGAACCGAGCTCCTATAATTCACCCCTCCACTTT. The rearrangement uses TRBV11-2 and TRBJ1-6; unclear D gene. V lost 0 bases, J lost 0 bases, and 6 bases lay in between. Germline CDR1 SGHAT, CDR2 FQNNGV. The CDR3 totals 16 residues.